Below are 29 T cell receptor beta chains sequenced from a single sample in a study of Graves' ophthalmopathy and Graves' hyperthyroidism (dated by TCRdb to 2017 to 2018). The reads were generated on an Illumina HiSeq 2000. TCR beta CDR3 regions were amplified from RNA transcripts for repertoire sequencing. HTBI primers and the Qiagen OneStep RT-PCR kit were used in a first-round RT-PCR, which was followed by a second-round multiplex PCR, size selection and purification. Starting from the raw public reads, TCRdb applied fastp trimming at Q25, assembled clones with MiXCR and retained in-frame beta chains. Each entry is one CDR3 protein sequence, shown with its most common DNA and genes. The sample includes around 1,000,000 distinct CDR3 sequences, with roughly 35% observed a single time. The top ten hold around 10% of the sample. Sequencing was performed on peripheral blood or thyroid tissue (not recorded which). The receptors stem from an adult man with Graves' hyperthyroidism.

The chain carries TRBV10-3 and TRBJ1-1; D is perhaps TRBD1 (6 bases). There are 11 residues in the CDR3. Trimming shortened V by 5 bases and J by 8 bases, and 9 bases separated the two germline ends. Germline CDR1 is ENHRY and CDR2 is SYGVKD. CDR3 DNA sequence: TGTGCCATCAGTTCCCAGGGGGAAGCTTTCTTT. Protein: CAISSQGEAFF.

The chain carries TRBV7-3 and TRBJ1-1; no reliable D call. CDR1 is SGHTA, CDR2 FQGTGA, per germline. The V and J ends lost 4 bases and 1 base respectively, with 10 bases between them. CDR3 length: 14 residues. The CDR3 region is CASSSARGNTEAFF. DNA of the CDR3: TGTGCCAGCAGCTCGGCCCGGGGGAACACTGAAGCTTTCTTT.

The rearrangement uses TRBV5-6 and TRBJ2-2; D perhaps matches TRBD2 (5 bases). This CDR3 has 16 amino acids. CDR1 and CDR2 (germline): SGHDT, YYEEEE. Trimming left V 3 bases short and J 3 bases short, with 15 bases between. The DNA for the CDR3 is TGTGCCAGCAGCTCCTGGGGTCGGGGAGACACCGGGGAGCTGTTTTTT. Translating gives CASSSWGRGDTGELFF.

With respect to this clonotype: A single base separates this from a much larger clone, so it may be a read error. Because the CDR3 is missing its conserved closing phenylalanine or tryptophan, this is likely a read error. CDR3: CASSSRQGFHGYTL. The CDR3 bases are TGTGCCAGTAGTTCCCGACAGGGATTCCATGGCTACACCCTC. The chain employs TRBV19 and TRBJ1-2, with 7 bases fitting TRBD1. J lost 6 bases, V lost 5 bases, and 9 bases had no gene match. This CDR3 has 14 residues. Per germline, CDR1 LNHDA and CDR2 SQIVND (reference sequence).

The chain links TRBV25-1 to TRBJ2-7, with D possibly matching TRBD2 (6 bases). This CDR3 has 15 residues. Trimming pared 4 bases from V and 2 bases from J, leaving 15 bases between. Germline loops: CDR1 MGHDK, CDR2 SYGVNS. The CDR3 reads CASSASPGGAYEQYF. CDR3 bases: TGTGCCAGCAGTGCTAGTCCTGGAGGGGCCTACGAGCAGTACTTC.

The rearrangement links TRBV7-3 to TRBJ2-2, with a tentative D call TRBD2 (5 bases). V lost 4 bases and J lost 5, with 14 bases in between. The germline V gene has CDR1 SGHTA and CDR2 FQGTGA. The CDR3 contains 15 residues. In DNA form, the CDR3 reads TGTGCCAGCAGCTCTCGGCCTGGCGGGACCGGGGAGCTGTTTTTT. Protein product: CASSSRPGGTGELFF.

This clonotype appeared a single time. As DNA, the CDR3 is TGTGCCAGCAGACGACTAGCGGGACAGGGGGCCGAGCAGTACTTC. This encodes CASRRLAGQGAEQYF. The chain recombines TRBV7-8 with TRBJ2-7; TRBD1 might be the D (12 bases). The length of the CDR3 is 15 residues. Germline V lookup: CDR1 SGHVS, CDR2 FQNEAQ. Between the trimmed V and J ends, which lost 6 bases and 6 bases, there was a span of 21 bases.

This clonotype occurred a few times. The gene calls are TRBV6-5 and TRBJ1-2, with unresolved D. With 2 bases removed from V and 6 bases from J, the gap between germline ends came to 10 bases. Looked up from germline, CDR1 is MNHEY and CDR2 is SVGAGI. The CDR3 has 13 amino acids. The CDR3 region is CASSYVGYDGYTF. The CDR3 DNA is TGTGCCAGCAGTTACGTCGGATATGATGGCTACACCTTC.

As DNA, the CDR3 is TGTGCCAGCAGCCGAAGCAGGAAAAACTACGAGCAGTACTTC. Encoded protein: CASSRSRKNYEQYF. The chain combines TRBV6-5 with TRBJ2-7; no clear D. CDR3 length: 14 amino acids. V was cut by 6 bases and J by 3 bases, with 15 bases left in between. Germline V gene sequence: CDR1 MNHEY, CDR2 SVGAGI.

This clonotype came up many times. The chain recombines TRBV20-1 with TRBJ2-7; 8 bases match TRBD2. CDR3 length equals 14 residues. The germline V gene encodes CDR1 DFQATT and CDR2 SNEGSKA (reference sequence). J was trimmed by 4 bases and V by 5 bases; bases with no gene match: 10. The CDR3 nucleotides are TGCAGTGCTGGTCGGACTAGCCGGGGATACGAGCAGTACTTC. Its translation is CSAGRTSRGYEQYF.

On this clonotype: This may be a read error, as it is one base from a much larger clone. V usage is TRBV12-3 or TRBV12-4 and J usage is TRBJ2-5, with TRBD2 matching 11 bases. Trimming cost V 7 bases and J 0 bases; bases outside gene matches: 7. This CDR3 has 16 residues. The CDR3 region has the DNA TGTGCCAGCAACGTAGCGGGAGGGATACACCAAGAGACCCAGTACTTC. Encoded protein: CASNVAGGIHQETQYF.

The chain couples TRBV29-1 to TRBJ2-5; 7 nucleotides agree with TRBD2. The CDR3 spans 15 residues. Germline CDR1 reads SQVTM; CDR2 reads ANQGSEA. The J segment lost 5 bases and the V segment lost 2 bases, leaving 11 bases of the junction unmatched. CDR3 coding DNA: TGCAGCGTTGAACGGGGGGAGGCGATATCGGAGACCCAGTACTTC. Translated, it gives CSVERGEAISETQYF.

This clonotype came up a few times. This chain's CDR3 is CSASSAGRGAYEQYF. DNA for the CDR3: TGCAGTGCCAGCAGCGCGGGGCGGGGTGCCTACGAGCAGTACTTC. The rearrangement links TRBV20-1 to TRBJ2-7; D possibly corresponds to TRBD2 (6 bases). Germline V gene sequence: CDR1 DFQATT, CDR2 SNEGSKA (reference sequence). With 6 bases removed from V and 2 bases from J, the gap between germline ends came to 20 bases. This CDR3 is 15 amino acids long.

This clonotype was counted only a few times. This chain links TRBV20-1 with TRBJ2-2; TRBD2 aligns across 10 bases. CDR3 size: 17 residues. Germline loops: CDR1 DFQATT, CDR2 SNEGSKA (reference sequence). The trim removed 1 base at V and 1 base at J, leaving 6 bases unmatched. CDR3 bases: TGCAGTGCTAGAGTATCGAGCGGGGGGGTGAACACCGGGGAGCTGTTTTTT. Its protein is CSARVSSGGVNTGELFF.

The rearrangement joins TRBV6-6 to TRBJ1-5; possible D gene TRBD1, 5 bases. The CDR3 contains 15 residues. Germline V gene data show CDR1 as MNHNY and CDR2 as SVGAGI (reference sequence). The germline V and J ends were trimmed by 6 bases and 0 bases, with 12 bases remaining between them. The CDR3 here is CASRHAGYSNQPQHF. As DNA, the CDR3 is TGTGCCAGCAGACATGCAGGGTATAGCAATCAGCCCCAGCATTTT.

In this sample, this clonotype turned up a few times. V gene TRBV7-2 combines with J gene TRBJ2-1; a possible D gene is TRBD1 (5 bases). Trimming pared 1 base from V and 4 bases from J, leaving 11 bases between. Germline loops: CDR1 SGHTA, CDR2 FQGNSA. This CDR3 spans 15 amino acids. The CDR3 DNA reads TGTGCCAGCAGCTTAGGGCCAGGGCCTTACAATGAGCAGTTCTTC. Residues: CASSLGPGPYNEQFF.

The chain is built from TRBV16 and TRBJ1-5; TRBD1 aligns across 9 bases. Trimming took 4 bases from V and 3 from J; bases not matched to a gene: 10. The CDR3 is 17 residues long. Germline V gene data show CDR1 as KGHSY and CDR2 as FQNENV. CDR3 sequence (DNA): TGTGCCAGCAGCCGTAACCCGACAGGGGGAATCAATCAGCCCCAGCATTTT. Translating gives CASSRNPTGGINQPQHF.

This clonotype came up a few times. V is TRBV28 and J is TRBJ2-5; D is perhaps TRBD2 (7 bases). Germline CDR1 reads MDHEN; CDR2 reads SYDVKM. V was clipped by 5 bases and J by 2 bases, with 18 bases between them. This CDR3 has 16 residues. CDR3 residues: CASSTNPRGAQETQYF. CDR3 DNA: TGTGCCAGCAGTACCAACCCCCGGGGGGCTCAAGAGACCCAGTACTTC.

The chain uses TRBV5-4 and TRBJ2-5; 9 bases align to TRBD2. Germline assignment: CDR1 SGHNT and CDR2 YYREEE (reference sequence). The CDR3 has 16 amino acids. V shed 4 bases, J shed 5 bases, and the junction held 12 bases outside the gene matches. The CDR3 sequence: CASSAPHLAGLETQYF. CDR3 nucleotides: TGTGCCAGCAGCGCGCCTCACCTAGCGGGATTGGAGACCCAGTACTTC.

The genes are TRBV10-3 and TRBJ1-2; TRBD1 matches at 7 bases. The CDR3 is made up of 12 amino acids. Germline V gene lookup returns CDR1 ENHRY and CDR2 SYGVKD. V lost 8 bases and J lost 3; bases outside the gene matches: 3. The CDR3, as DNA: TGTGCCATCCCAACAGGGGACTATGGCTACACCTTC. It specifies CAIPTGDYGYTF.

A few counts support this clonotype. The genes are TRBV12-3 or TRBV12-4 and TRBJ2-2, with D possibly matching TRBD2 (7 bases). The CDR3 length is 15 residues. Trimming pared 7 bases from V and 5 bases from J, leaving 17 bases between. CDR3 in DNA: TGTGCCAGCAACCTTGGGGGGGGCCCTACCGGGGAGCTGTTTTTT. It yields the protein CASNLGGGPTGELFF.

The V and J genes are TRBV7-2 and TRBJ2-1; D gene unclear. This CDR3 comprises 13 residues. The V end was cut by 5 bases, the J end by 14 bases, with 19 bases between. Germline CDR1 and CDR2: SGHTA and FQGNSA. For the CDR3, the DNA is TGTGCCAGCAGCCCAACCGGTCGAACTACCAAGTTCTTC. As protein: CASSPTGRTTKFF.

To note about this clonotype: The germline gene is not matched at one end of the junction; a read error may be the cause. The chain joins TRBV10-3 to TRBJ2-5; perhaps TRBD1 as D (5 bases). The germline V gene has CDR1 ENHRY and CDR2 SYGVKD. The CDR3 contains 17 residues. The CDR3 loop is CASSTMLAGWRQETQYF. Written as DNA, the CDR3 is TGTGCCAGCAGTACAATGTTGGCAGGGTGGCGACAAGAGACCCAGTACTTC.

In its sample, this clonotype was seen many times. The chain links TRBV5-1 to TRBJ2-5; 12 bases are shared with TRBD2. With 4 bases clipped from V and 4 bases from J, the junction kept 2 bases outside the gene matches. CDR1 SGHRS and CDR2 YFSETQ come from the germline V gene. This CDR3 has 14 amino acids. The CDR3 is CASSTGLAGETQYF. In DNA form, the CDR3 reads TGCGCCAGCAGCACGGGACTAGCGGGAGAGACCCAGTACTTC.

Turning to this clonotype: Relative to the germline gene, one junction end is altered; a read error may explain this. This sequence joins TRBV13 and TRBJ1-6; a weak D match, TRBD1 (6 bases). Germline CDR1 and CDR2: PRHDT and FYEKMQ (reference sequence). The CDR3 loop spans 15 amino acids. CDR3 DNA: TGCGCCAGCAGGCTGGGGGGGGGCGGTAATTCACCCCTCCACTTT. Encoded protein: CASRLGGGGNSPLHF.

This clonotype has more than one count but fewer than ten. The chain employs TRBV29-1 and TRBJ1-1; a weak D match, TRBD1 (5 bases). Trimming removed 3 bases at V and 3 bases at J, with 20 bases between. CDR1 and CDR2 (germline): SQVTM, ANQGSEA. CDR3 length: 16 residues. The CDR3 reads CSVDRQGALMDTEAFF. The CDR3 nucleotides are TGCAGCGTTGACCGACAAGGGGCCCTGATGGACACTGAAGCTTTCTTT.

This clonotype was counted many times. This chain connects TRBV14 to TRBJ1-1, with TRBD1 as a possible D gene (6 bases). This CDR3 contains 14 residues. Per germline, CDR1 SGHDN and CDR2 FVKESK. V dropped 3 bases and J dropped 1 base, with 9 bases sitting between them. The CDR3 DNA is TGTGCCAGCAGCCAGACAGGAACGAACACTGAAGCTTTCTTT. This sequence encodes CASSQTGTNTEAFF.

V is TRBV5-1 and J is TRBJ1-6; tentative D call: TRBD1 (6 bases). The V gene lost 4 bases and the J gene lost 8 bases, with 16 bases spanning the gap. The germline gives CDR1 SGHRS, CDR2 YFSETQ. The CDR3 totals 15 residues. CDR3 nucleotides: TGCGCCAGCAGCCCCCTCGTACAGGGTTATTCACCCCTCCACTTT. Translated, it gives CASSPLVQGYSPLHF. Complete variable domain (other parts from reference TRBV5-1 and TRBJ1-6): KAGVTQTPRYLIKTRGQQVTLSCSPISGHRSVSWYQQTPGQGLQFLFEYFSETQRNKGNFPGRFSGRQFSNSRSEMNVSTLELGDSALYLCASSPLVQGYSPLHFGNGTRLTVT.

This clonotype has ten or more counts. The V gene is TRBV7-9, the J gene TRBJ2-3; TRBD2 agrees at 9 bases. Germline assignment: CDR1 SEHNR and CDR2 FQNEAQ (reference sequence). The CDR3 contains 16 residues. V dropped 1 base and J dropped 2; count of bases not matched to a gene: 4. The CDR3 DNA sequence: TGTGCCAGCAGCTTAGGGACTAGCGAATACACAGATACGCAGTATTTT. Translating gives CASSLGTSEYTDTQYF. The entire variable domain, with the rest obtained from reference TRBV7-9 and TRBJ2-3, is as follows: DTGVSQNPRHKITKRGQNVTFRCDPISEHNRLYWYRQTLGQGPEFLTYFQNEAQLEKSRLLSDRFSAERPKGSFSTLEIQRTEQGDSAMYLCASSLGTSEYTDTQYFGPGTRLTVL.